These 10 T cell receptor beta chains were sequenced from one sample in a study of post-analysis software for immune sequencing data. For these TCRs, the target antigens are not known. Researchers reported that TCR beta cDNA libraries carried unique molecular identifiers. TCRdb called the PCR reads again in MiXCR, with one record for every CDR3 protein. Here the sample spans about 540,000 distinct CDR3 sequences, around a third being singletons. Findings and caveats of the study: Roughly five TRBV segments appeared more often in patients than in controls, and TRBV5-6, TRBV5-1 and TRBV20-1 were among these.

Source material: blood. The receptors stem from a girl younger than 18 with multiple sclerosis.

In its sample, this clonotype was seen a few times. The CDR3, as DNA: TGTGCCAGCTCACCATTAGGGTTAGATGAGCAGTTCTTC. Protein sequence: CASSPLGLDEQFF. This sequence joins TRBV18 and TRBJ2-1; D call uncertain. V lost 2 bases and J lost 8, with 10 bases in between. Germline-derived CDR1 and CDR2 are KGHSH and LQKENI. The CDR3 is made up of 13 amino acids.

This clonotype was counted only a few times. J is TRBJ2-7 and V is TRBV7-9; either TRBD1 or TRBD2 may fit D (6 bases each). The CDR3 length is 15 residues. V was pared by 1 base and J by 1 base, with 11 bases between. Germline V lookup: CDR1 SEHNR, CDR2 FQNEAQ (reference sequence). CDR3 bases: TGTGCCAGCAGCTTAGACGGGGGCGCTTCCTACGAGCAGTACTTC. Its protein product is CASSLDGGASYEQYF.

There are a few counts of this clonotype. The chain recombines TRBV5-1 with TRBJ1-2; 9 bases fit TRBD1. The V gene's germline CDR1 is SGHRS and CDR2 YFSETQ. The CDR3 spans 14 residues. Trimming removed 1 base from V and 8 bases from J; junction bases left unmatched: 6. CDR3 sequence reads: CASSLRDRVGGYTF. The CDR3 nucleotides are TGCGCCAGCAGCTTGCGGGACAGGGTTGGCGGCTACACCTTC.

The chain employs TRBV6-1 and TRBJ2-7; the match to TRBD1 covers 10 bases. The CDR3 has 15 amino acids. J gave up 0 bases and V 2 bases, and 1 base lay outside the gene matches. Germline loops: CDR1 MNHNS, CDR2 SASEGT. CDR3 in amino acids: CASSERTGGSYEQYF. CDR3 in DNA: TGTGCCAGCAGTGAAAGGACAGGGGGCTCCTACGAGCAGTACTTC.

The V call is TRBV7-6, the J call TRBJ1-1; 8 bases are a match to TRBD1. V was clipped by 4 bases and J by 2 bases; unmatched bases: 9. The CDR3 runs 16 residues. CDR1 is SGHVS, CDR2 FNYEAQ, per germline. This CDR3 reads CASSWGYRGGNTEAFF. The CDR3 bases are TGTGCCAGCAGCTGGGGGTACAGGGGGGGAAACACTGAAGCTTTCTTT. Complete variable domain (other parts from reference TRBV7-6 and TRBJ1-1): GAGVSQSPRYKVTKRGQDVALRCDPISGHVSLYWYRQALGQGPEFLTYFNYEAQQDKSGLPNDRFSAERPEGSISTLTIQRTEQRDSAMYRCASSWGYRGGNTEAFFGQGTRLTVV.

This clonotype was counted only a few times. J is TRBJ2-7 and V is TRBV6-6; D is unclear. V was clipped by 2 bases and J by 1 base, with 12 bases between them. Per the germline V gene, CDR1 is MNHNY and CDR2 is SVGAGI (reference sequence). The CDR3 extends over 15 amino acids. The CDR3 DNA is TGTGCCAGCAGTTACACCCTTTCCCATTCCTACGAGCAGTACTTC. Translating gives CASSYTLSHSYEQYF.

The genes are TRBV12-3 or TRBV12-4 and TRBJ1-4; D unclear. The V gene lost 0 bases and the J gene lost 8 bases, with 7 bases spanning the gap. This CDR3 has 13 residues. CDR3 loop: CASSLAAKEKLFF. CDR3 nucleotides: TGTGCCAGCAGTTTAGCCGCAAAAGAAAAACTGTTTTTT.

The rearrangement uses TRBV5-6 and TRBJ2-1; tentative D call: TRBD2 (6 bases). The germline V and J ends were trimmed by 1 base and 6 bases, with 14 bases remaining between them. Germline V gene data show CDR1 as SGHDT and CDR2 as YYEEEE. The CDR3 is made up of 15 amino acids. CDR3 nucleotide sequence: TGTGCCAGCAGCTTGATACTAGCTGACCCCAATGAGCAGTTCTTC. Translating it yields CASSLILADPNEQFF.

V gene TRBV20-1 combines with J gene TRBJ2-6; D gene uncertain. V lost 5 bases, J lost 2 bases, and 10 bases lay in between. Germline V gene sequence: CDR1 DFQATT, CDR2 SNEGSKA (reference sequence). The CDR3 consists of 14 residues. This chain's CDR3 is CSAEQSTGANVLTF. DNA for the CDR3: TGCAGTGCTGAGCAGAGTACTGGGGCCAACGTCCTGACTTTC.

CDR3 DNA sequence: TGCGCCAGCAGAGGACTACCAACGCAAGAGACCCAGTACTTC. The encoded protein is CASRGLPTQETQYF. The rearrangement links TRBV5-1 to TRBJ2-5; the D gene is possibly TRBD2 (6 bases). Germline V gene sequence: CDR1 SGHRS, CDR2 YFSETQ. Trimming removed 5 bases at V and 2 bases at J, with 13 bases between. There are 14 residues in the CDR3.